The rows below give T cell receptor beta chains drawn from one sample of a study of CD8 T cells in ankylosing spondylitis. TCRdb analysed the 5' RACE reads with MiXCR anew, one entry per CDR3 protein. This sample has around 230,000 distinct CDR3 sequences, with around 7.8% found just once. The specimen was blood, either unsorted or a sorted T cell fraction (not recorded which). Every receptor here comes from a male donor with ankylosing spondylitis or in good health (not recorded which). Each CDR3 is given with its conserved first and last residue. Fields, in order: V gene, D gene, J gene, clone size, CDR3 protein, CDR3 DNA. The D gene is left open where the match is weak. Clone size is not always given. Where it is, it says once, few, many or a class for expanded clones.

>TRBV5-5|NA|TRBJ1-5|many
CASSLGGVPTQPQHF
TGTGCCAGCAGCTTGGGCGGGGTCCCAACTCAGCCCCAGCATTTT
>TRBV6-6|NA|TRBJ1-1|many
CASSVLNTEAFF
TGTGCCAGCTCAGTCCTGAACACTGAAGCTTTCTTT
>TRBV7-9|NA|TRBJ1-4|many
CASSIVSATEKLFF
TGTGCCAGCAGCATCGTTTCAGCAACTGAAAAACTGTTTTTT
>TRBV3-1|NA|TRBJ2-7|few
CASSRLWGRALHEQYF
TGTGCCAGCAGCCGACTTTGGGGACGAGCTCTACACGAGCAGTACTTC
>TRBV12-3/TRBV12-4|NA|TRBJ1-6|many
CASSLAGSPLHF
TGTGCCAGCAGTTTAGCCGGTTCACCCCTCCACTTT
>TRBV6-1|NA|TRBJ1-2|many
CASSDGNYGYTF
TGTGCCAGCTCTGACGGGAACTATGGCTACACCTTC
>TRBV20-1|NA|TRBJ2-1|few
CSASEFRDGLEQFF
TGCAGTGCTAGCGAATTCAGGGACGGCTTGGAACAGTTCTTC
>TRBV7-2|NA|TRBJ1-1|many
CASSSNDRNTEAFF
TGTGCCAGCAGCTCCAATGATCGGAACACTGAAGCTTTCTTT
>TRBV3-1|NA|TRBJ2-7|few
CASSQEGTEQYF
TGTGCCAGCAGCCAAGAAGGGACCGAGCAGTACTTC
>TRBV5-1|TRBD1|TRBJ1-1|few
CASSLVPTGENTEAFF
TGCGCCAGCAGCTTGGTCCCTACAGGGGAGAACACTGAAGCTTTCTTT
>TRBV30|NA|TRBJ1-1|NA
CAWRPLMNTEAFF
TGTGCCTGGAGGCCCTTAATGAACACTGAAGCTTTCTTT
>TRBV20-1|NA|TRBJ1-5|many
CSALGANQPQHF
TGCAGTGCCTTAGGGGCGAATCAGCCCCAGCATTTT
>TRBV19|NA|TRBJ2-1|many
CASRDAGFTYNEQFF
TGTGCCAGTAGGGATGCGGGTTTTACCTACAATGAGCAGTTCTTC
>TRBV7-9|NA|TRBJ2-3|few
CASSSGVGEDTQYF
TGTGCCAGCAGCTCGGGGGTCGGGGAAGATACGCAGTATTTT
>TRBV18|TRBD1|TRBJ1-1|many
CASRTRGSTEAFF
TGTGCCAGCCGAACCAGGGGGTCCACTGAAGCTTTCTTT
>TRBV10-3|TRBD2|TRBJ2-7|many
CAISESKGLVNEQYF
TGTGCCATCAGTGAGTCGAAGGGACTAGTCAACGAGCAGTACTTC
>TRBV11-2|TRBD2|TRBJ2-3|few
CASSFPQTSGGTKSSTDTQYF
TGTGCCAGCAGCTTCCCCCAGACTAGCGGGGGAACCAAATCTAGCACAGATACGCAGTATTTT
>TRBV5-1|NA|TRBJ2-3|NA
CASSLGLGGADTQYF
TGCGCCAGCAGCTTGGGCCTCGGGGGTGCAGATACGCAGTATTTT
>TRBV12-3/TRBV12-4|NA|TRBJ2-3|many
CASVNRDTDTQYF
TGTGCCAGCGTCAACAGGGACACAGATACGCAGTATTTT
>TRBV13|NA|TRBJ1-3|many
CASSGGPAGVPSGNTIYF
TGTGCCAGCAGCGGAGGTCCGGCAGGGGTTCCCTCTGGAAACACCATATATTTT
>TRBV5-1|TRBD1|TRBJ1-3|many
CASSSQGVSGNTIYF
TGCGCCAGCAGCTCACAGGGGGTCTCTGGAAACACCATATATTTT
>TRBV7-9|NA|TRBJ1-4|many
CASSLTHSEKLFF
TGTGCCAGCAGCTTAACGCACAGTGAAAAACTGTTTTTT
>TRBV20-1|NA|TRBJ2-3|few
CSAPAITGADTQYF
TGCAGTGCTCCAGCCATTACGGGGGCAGATACGCAGTATTTT
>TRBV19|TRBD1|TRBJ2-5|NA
CASSRRQGGETQYF
TGTGCCAGTAGTCGTCGACAGGGGGGAGAGACCCAGTACTTC
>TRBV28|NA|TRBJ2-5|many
CASSSLATGQGRETQYF
TGTGCCAGCAGTTCCCTGGCAACAGGGCAGGGTCGAGAGACCCAGTACTTC
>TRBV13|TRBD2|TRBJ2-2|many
CASSLRTSGYGELFF
TGTGCCAGCAGCTTACGGACTAGCGGGTACGGGGAGCTGTTTTTT
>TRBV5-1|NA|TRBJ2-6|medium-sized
CASSLEPGIGANVLTF
TGCGCCAGCAGCTTGGAACCCGGGATCGGGGCCAACGTCCTGACTTTC
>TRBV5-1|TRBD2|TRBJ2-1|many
CASSLGVSGDINEQFF
TGCGCCAGCAGCTTGGGGGTTAGCGGGGATATCAATGAGCAGTTCTTC
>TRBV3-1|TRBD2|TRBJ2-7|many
CASSPEGGSGSEYEQYF
TGTGCCAGCAGCCCTGAGGGAGGGAGCGGGAGTGAGTACGAGCAGTACTTC
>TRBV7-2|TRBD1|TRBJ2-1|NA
CASSPRTGANNEQFF
TGTGCCAGCAGCCCGCGGACAGGGGCCAACAATGAGCAGTTCTTC
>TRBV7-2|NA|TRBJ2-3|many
CASSWGLDTDTQYF
TGTGCCAGCAGCTGGGGTTTAGACACAGATACGCAGTATTTT
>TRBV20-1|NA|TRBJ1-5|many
CSARWGDEGQPQHF
TGCAGTGCTAGATGGGGGGACGAAGGACAGCCCCAGCATTTT
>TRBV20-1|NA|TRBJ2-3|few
CCASPLGGVSTDTQYF
TGCTGTGCTAGCCCCTTAGGCGGGGTCAGCACAGATACGCAGTATTTT
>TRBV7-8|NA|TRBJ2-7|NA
CASSLGTPYEQYF
TGTGCCAGCAGCCTCGGGACTCCCTACGAGCAGTACTTC
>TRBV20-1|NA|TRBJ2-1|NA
CSALKRAQEQFF
TGCAGTGCCCTTAAAAGGGCCCAAGAGCAGTTCTTC
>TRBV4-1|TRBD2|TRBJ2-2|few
CASSQDGGSGRAVGELFF
TGCGCCAGCAGCCAAGATGGGGGCAGCGGGAGGGCCGTGGGGGAGCTGTTTTTT
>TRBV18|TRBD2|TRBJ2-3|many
CASSQTSGRRDTQYF
TGTGCCAGCTCACAAACTAGCGGGAGAAGAGATACGCAGTATTTT
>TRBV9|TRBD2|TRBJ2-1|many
CASSVAAGGRGDEQFF
TGTGCCAGCAGCGTAGCGGCGGGAGGGCGAGGGGATGAGCAGTTCTTC
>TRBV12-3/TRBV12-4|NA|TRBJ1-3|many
CASSLFGDGGNTIYF
TGTGCCAGCAGTTTATTTGGGGACGGTGGAAACACCATATATTTT
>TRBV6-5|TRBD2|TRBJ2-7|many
CASSYMRGASGRKHEQYF
TGTGCCAGCAGTTACATGAGGGGCGCTAGCGGGAGGAAACACGAGCAGTACTTC
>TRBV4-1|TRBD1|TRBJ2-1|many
CASSHPFRQGPSNEQFF
TGCGCCAGCAGCCACCCCTTCCGACAGGGGCCGAGTAATGAGCAGTTCTTC
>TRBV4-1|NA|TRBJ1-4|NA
CASSQDQGRTYEKLFF
TGCGCCAGCAGCCAAGATCAAGGCAGGACGTATGAAAAACTGTTTTTT
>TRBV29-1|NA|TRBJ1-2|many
CSVEARRTDYGYTF
TGCAGCGTTGAAGCCCGACGGACGGACTATGGCTACACCTTC
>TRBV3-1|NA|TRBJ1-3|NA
CSSSQLQFLSGNTIYF
TGTTCCAGCAGCCAACTTCAGTTCCTCTCTGGAAACACCATATATTTT
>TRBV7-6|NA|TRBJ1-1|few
CASSLARGREAFF
TGTGCCAGCAGCTTAGCGAGGGGCAGGGAAGCTTTCTTT
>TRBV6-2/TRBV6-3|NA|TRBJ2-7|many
CASSYPRGIEQYF
TGTGCCAGCAGTTACCCAAGAGGAATCGAGCAGTACTTC
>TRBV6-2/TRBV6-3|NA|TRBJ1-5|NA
CASSYSTGISNQPQHF
TGTGCCAGCAGTTACTCGACAGGTATTAGCAATCAGCCCCAGCATTTT
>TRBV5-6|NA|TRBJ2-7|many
CASSFLEGSEQYF
TGTGCCAGCAGCTTCTTGGAGGGGAGCGAGCAGTACTTC
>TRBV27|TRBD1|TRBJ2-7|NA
CASSHGTATYEQYF
TGTGCCAGCAGCCACGGGACAGCGACCTACGAGCAGTACTTC
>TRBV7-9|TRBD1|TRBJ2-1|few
CASSLPLQGSYNEQFF
TGTGCCAGCAGCTTACCCCTACAGGGGTCCTACAATGAGCAGTTCTTC
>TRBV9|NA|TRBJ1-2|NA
CASSVGGSSYGYTF
TGTGCCAGCAGCGTAGGAGGGTCGTCCTATGGCTACACCTTC
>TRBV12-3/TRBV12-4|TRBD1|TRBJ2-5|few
CASSSPDRGGETQYF
TGTGCCAGCAGTTCACCAGACAGGGGAGGAGAGACCCAGTACTTC
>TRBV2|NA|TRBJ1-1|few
CATSSTENTEAFF
TGTGCCACCTCCTCAACGGAGAACACTGAAGCTTTCTTT
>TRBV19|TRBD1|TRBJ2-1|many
CASSRDRGLGEQFF
TGTGCTAGCTCCCGGGACAGGGGGCTCGGTGAGCAGTTCTTC
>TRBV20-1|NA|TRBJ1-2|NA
CSAPRSALNYGYTF
TGCAGTGCTCCCAGGTCCGCCCTGAACTATGGCTACACCTTC
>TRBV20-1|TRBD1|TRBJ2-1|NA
CSASRDRDYNEQFF
TGCAGTGCTTCCCGGGACAGGGATTACAATGAGCAGTTCTTC
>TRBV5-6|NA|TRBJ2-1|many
CASSHYRNEQFF
TGTGCCAGCAGCCACTATAGAAATGAGCAGTTCTTC
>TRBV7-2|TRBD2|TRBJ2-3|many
CASSSLPGGGLTDTQYF
TGTGCCAGCAGCTCCCTCCCTGGCGGGGGGCTCACAGATACGCAGTATTTT
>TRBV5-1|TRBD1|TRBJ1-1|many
CASSWGDRGLNTEAFF
TGCGCCAGCAGCTGGGGGGACAGGGGCTTGAACACTGAAGCTTTCTTT
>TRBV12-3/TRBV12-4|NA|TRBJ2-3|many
CASIPQGYTDTQYF
TGTGCCAGCATCCCACAGGGCTACACAGATACGCAGTATTTT